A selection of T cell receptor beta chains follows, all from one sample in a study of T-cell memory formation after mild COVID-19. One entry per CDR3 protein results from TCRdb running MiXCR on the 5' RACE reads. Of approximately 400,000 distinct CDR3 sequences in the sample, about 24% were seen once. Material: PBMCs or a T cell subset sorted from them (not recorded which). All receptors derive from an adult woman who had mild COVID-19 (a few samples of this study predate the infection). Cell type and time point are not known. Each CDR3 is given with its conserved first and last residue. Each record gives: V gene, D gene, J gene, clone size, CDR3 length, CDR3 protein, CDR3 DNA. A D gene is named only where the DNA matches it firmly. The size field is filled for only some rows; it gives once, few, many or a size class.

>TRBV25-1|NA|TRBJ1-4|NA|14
CASSRGSTNEKLFF
TGTGCCAGCAGTCGGGGGTCGACTAATGAAAAACTGTTTTTT
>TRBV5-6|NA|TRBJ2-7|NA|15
CASSLAEGVYYEQYF
TGTGCCAGCAGCTTGGCCGAGGGAGTCTACTACGAGCAGTACTTC
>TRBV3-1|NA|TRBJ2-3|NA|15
CASSQEVGGTDTQYF
TGTGCCAGCAGCCAAGAGGTGGGGGGCACAGATACGCAGTATTTT
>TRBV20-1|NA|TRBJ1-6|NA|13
CSAGGTLNSPLHF
TGCAGTGCTGGGGGGACACTTAATTCACCCCTCCACTTT
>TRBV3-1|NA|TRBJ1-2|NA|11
CASSTAYGYTF
TGTGCCAGCAGCACTGCCTATGGCTACACCTTC
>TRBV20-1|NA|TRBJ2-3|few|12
CSAISDTDTQYF
TGCAGTGCTATAAGCGACACAGATACGCAGTATTTT
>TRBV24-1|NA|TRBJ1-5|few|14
CATSDRYDSQPQHF
TGTGCCACCAGTGATCGCTACGACAGTCAGCCCCAGCATTTT
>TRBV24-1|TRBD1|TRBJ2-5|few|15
CATSEWTGNEETQYF
TGTGCCACCAGTGAATGGACAGGGAATGAGGAGACCCAGTACTTC
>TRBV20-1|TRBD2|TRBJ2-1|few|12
CSPSGRWVEQFF
TGCAGCCCTAGCGGGAGATGGGTTGAGCAGTTCTTC
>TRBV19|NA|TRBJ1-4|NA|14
CASSILRVNEKLFF
TGTGCCAGTAGTATCCTCAGGGTTAATGAAAAACTGTTTTTT
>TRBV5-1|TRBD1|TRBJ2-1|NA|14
CASSTGQEYNEQFF
TGCGCCAGCAGTACGGGACAGGAGTACAATGAGCAGTTCTTC
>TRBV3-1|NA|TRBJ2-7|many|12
CASSQGLYEQYF
TGTGCCAGCAGCCAGGGTCTCTACGAGCAGTACTTC
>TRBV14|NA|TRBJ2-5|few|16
CASSQVYQLDQETQYF
TGTGCCAGCAGCCAAGTTTACCAACTAGACCAAGAGACCCAGTACTTC
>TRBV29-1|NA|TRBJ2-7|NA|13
CSALKRGFHEQYF
TGCAGCGCACTGAAGAGGGGGTTCCACGAGCAGTACTTC
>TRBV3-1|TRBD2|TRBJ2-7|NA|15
CASSQKLAGSYEQYF
TGTGCCAGCAGCCAAAAACTAGCGGGAAGCTACGAGCAGTACTTC
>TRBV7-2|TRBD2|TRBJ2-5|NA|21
CASSLASEALFSGRVRETQYF
TGTGCCAGCAGCTTAGCGTCGGAGGCGCTTTTTAGCGGGAGGGTACGAGAGACCCAGTACTTC
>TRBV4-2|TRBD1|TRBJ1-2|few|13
CASSQSGGYGYTF
TGTGCCAGCAGCCAGTCAGGGGGCTATGGCTACACCTTC
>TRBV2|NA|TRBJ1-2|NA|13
CASSDRERGGYTF
TGTGCCAGCAGTGACAGGGAACGCGGTGGCTACACCTTC
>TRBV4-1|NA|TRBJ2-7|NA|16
CASSQGSGPSSYEQYF
TGCGCCAGCAGCCAGGGGTCGGGCCCTAGCTCCTACGAGCAGTACTTC
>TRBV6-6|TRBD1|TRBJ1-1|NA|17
CASSHDAVWGRGLEAFF
TGTGCCAGCAGTCACGACGCGGTTTGGGGCAGGGGGCTTGAAGCTTTCTTT
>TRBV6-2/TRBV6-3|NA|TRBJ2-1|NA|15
CASSTQGTGYNEQFF
TGTGCCAGCAGTACACAGGGTACCGGATACAATGAGCAGTTCTTC
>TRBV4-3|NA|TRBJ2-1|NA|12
CASSQSRNEQFF
TGCGCCAGCAGCCAATCGCGGAATGAGCAGTTCTTC
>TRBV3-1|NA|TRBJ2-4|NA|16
CASSQDPNGSYDIQYF
TGTGCCAGCAGCCAAGATCCGAACGGGAGTTACGACATTCAGTACTTC
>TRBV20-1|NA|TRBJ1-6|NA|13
CSARPGRDSPLHF
TGCAGTGCTAGACCAGGGAGGGATTCACCCCTCCACTTT
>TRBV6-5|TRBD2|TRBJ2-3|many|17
CASSRTSGSLGTDTQYF
TGTGCCAGCAGTCGGACTAGCGGGAGCCTCGGCACAGATACGCAGTATTTT